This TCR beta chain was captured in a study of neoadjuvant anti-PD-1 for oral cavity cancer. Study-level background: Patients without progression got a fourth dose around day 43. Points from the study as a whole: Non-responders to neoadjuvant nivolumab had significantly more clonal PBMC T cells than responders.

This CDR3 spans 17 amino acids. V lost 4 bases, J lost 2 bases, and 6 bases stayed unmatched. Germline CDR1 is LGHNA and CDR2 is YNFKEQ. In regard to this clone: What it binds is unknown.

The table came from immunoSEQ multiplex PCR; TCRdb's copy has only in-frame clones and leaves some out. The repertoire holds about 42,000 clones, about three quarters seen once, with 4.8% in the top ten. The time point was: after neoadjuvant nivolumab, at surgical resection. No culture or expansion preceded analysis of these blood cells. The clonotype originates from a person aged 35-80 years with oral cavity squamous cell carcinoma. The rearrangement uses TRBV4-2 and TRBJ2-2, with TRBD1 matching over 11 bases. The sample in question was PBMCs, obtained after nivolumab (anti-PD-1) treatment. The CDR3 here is CASSLRRTGGNTGELFF. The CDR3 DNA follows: TGTGCCAGCAGCCTTAGGAGGACAGGGGGCAACACCGGGGAGCTGTTTTTT.